Listed below are T cell receptor beta chains from one sample, sequenced in a study of T cells in Graves' hyperthyroidism and ophthalmopathy. A single record per CDR3 protein comes from TCRdb applying MiXCR to the multiplex PCR reads. The top ten hold approximately 16% of the sample, which has over 700,000 distinct CDR3 sequences, under 20% seen once. Material: blood. These receptors were collected from a woman between 50 and 59 years old with Graves' hyperthyroidism that later progressed to Graves' ophthalmopathy. The CDR3 runs from the conserved cysteine through the conserved F or W. The order of the fields is D gene, clone size, J gene, V gene, CDR3 DNA, CDR3 protein. A D gene is named only where the DNA matches it firmly. Size is stated for part of the rows, as once, few or many counts, or as a class when the clone is expanded.

.	.	TRBJ1-4	TRBV4-1	TGCGCCAGCAGCCGTTCAGGGTGGGACGTCGGTGAAAAACTGTTTTTT	CASSRSGWDVGEKLFF
.	many	TRBJ2-1	TRBV5-1	TGCGCCAGCAGCGGAGGGGTCGGCTCCTACAATGAGCAGTTCTTC	CASSGGVGSYNEQFF
.	few	TRBJ1-2	TRBV6-5	TGTGCCAGCAGTTACTTGGACAGCAACTATGGCTACACCTTC	CASSYLDSNYGYTF
.	few	TRBJ2-7	TRBV4-1	TGCGCCAGCAGCCAACGGGGGGCGATTTCCGAGCAGTACTTC	CASSQRGAISEQYF
.	many	TRBJ1-6	TRBV2	TGTGCCAGCAGTGATTCCCCGGATGGGAATTCACCCCTCCACTTT	CASSDSPDGNSPLHF
.	few	TRBJ2-5	TRBV5-1	TGCGCCAGCAGCTTGCTCCCTGGCTCGAGGGGGGAGACCCAGTACTTC	CASSLLPGSRGETQYF
.	.	TRBJ2-2	TRBV10-1	TGCGCCAGCAAACGGACGGGGACCGGCGGGGAGCTGTTTTTT	CASKRTGTGGELFF
.	many	TRBJ2-1	TRBV6-1	TGTGCCACCAGGACTGCTGGGGGATACAACAATGAGCAGTTCTTC	CATRTAGGYNNEQFF
TRBD2	many	TRBJ2-1	TRBV3-1	TGTGCCAGCAGCCGTGGGACTAGCGGGGGGGGTCACAATGAGCAGTTCTTC	CASSRGTSGGGHNEQFF
.	.	TRBJ1-3	TRBV6-4	TGTGCCAGCAGTGAAGACGGGGGAACTGGAAACACCATATATTTT	CASSEDGGTGNTIYF
.	few	TRBJ2-7	TRBV7-3	TGTGCCAGCAGCTTATCTCCAGCGGAACCCTACGAGCAGTACTTC	CASSLSPAEPYEQYF
TRBD2	many	TRBJ2-5	TRBV7-2	TGTGCCAGCAGCCCACTAGCGGGGGTTCACGGTGAGACCCAGTACTTC	CASSPLAGVHGETQYF
TRBD1	many	TRBJ1-5	TRBV20-1	TGCAGTGCGGCGGGACAGGGAGAACAGCCCCAGCATTTT	CSAAGQGEQPQHF
.	many	TRBJ1-1	TRBV12-3/TRBV12-4	TGTGCCAGCAGTTTGGGTGGCGTAGCTTTCTTT	CASSLGGVAFF
.	many	TRBJ1-1	TRBV5-1	TGCGCCAGCAGGGATCAGGGTGGGACTGAAGCTTTCTTT	CASRDQGGTEAFF
.	many	TRBJ2-7	TRBV20-1	TGCAGTGCTAGAGATCGGCAGTACGAGCAGTACTTC	CSARDRQYEQYF
.	many	TRBJ2-7	TRBV30	TGTGCCTGGAGTGTACTGGGGGCGCACGAGCAGTACTTC	CAWSVLGAHEQYF
TRBD2	.	TRBJ2-2	TRBV5-6	TGTGCCAGCAGCTGGACTAGCGGGGGGCGCACCGGGGAGCTGTTTTTT	CASSWTSGGRTGELFF
.	few	TRBJ2-5	TRBV6-2/TRBV6-3	TGTGCCAGCAGTTACTCGACACAGGCCATATGGAAGACCCAGTACTTC	CASSYSTQAIWKTQYF
.	few	TRBJ1-5	TRBV18	TGTGCCAGCTCACCACGTGGCAGGGGCAATCAGCCCCAGCATTTT	CASSPRGRGNQPQHF
.	few	TRBJ2-7	TRBV7-2	TGTGCCAGCAGCTACTCTACGGGCCTCTACGAGCAGTACTTC	CASSYSTGLYEQYF
TRBD2	.	TRBJ2-1	TRBV11-2	TGTGCCAGCAGCTTACCCCAGCGGGCGGGGGGGCCAAATGAGCAGTTCTTC	CASSLPQRAGGPNEQFF
TRBD1	.	TRBJ1-2	TRBV11-2	TGTGCCAGCAGCTTACGGGACAGGGGGCGAGCTAACTATGGCTACACCTTC	CASSLRDRGRANYGYTF
.	many	TRBJ1-5	TRBV3-1	TGTGCCAGCAGCCAAGCTGGGAGCAATCAGCCCCAGCATTTT	CASSQAGSNQPQHF
TRBD1	.	TRBJ2-6	TRBV11-2	TGTGCCAGCAGCTCCGGGACAGGGGGTACCTCTGGGGCCAACGTCCTGACTTTC	CASSSGTGGTSGANVLTF
.	many	TRBJ2-7	TRBV2	TGTGCCAGCAGTGAGTGGGACACCTCCTACGAGCAGTACTTC	CASSEWDTSYEQYF
.	many	TRBJ1-6	TRBV3-1	TGTGCCAGCAGGCAGCAGGCTACTAATTCACCCCTCCACTTT	CASRQQATNSPLHF
.	few	TRBJ2-1	TRBV9	TGTGCCAGCAGCGTCGGGACCAGAAGGGGCAATGAGCAGTTCTTC	CASSVGTRRGNEQFF
.	few	TRBJ2-7	TRBV10-3	TGTGCCATCAGTGAGCGAGGCGAGCAGTACTTC	CAISERGEQYF
.	few	TRBJ2-2	TRBV6-6	TGTGCCAGCAGTTACCAAGTACCAGGGAGTAGCACCGGGGAGCTGTTTTTT	CASSYQVPGSSTGELFF
.	few	TRBJ1-1	TRBV9	TGTGCCAGCAGCGTAGCGGACACTGAAGCTTTCTTT	CASSVADTEAFF
TRBD1	few	TRBJ1-2	TRBV18	TGTGCCAGCTCACTCCGGGACAGCGACGGCTACACCTTC	CASSLRDSDGYTF
TRBD1	.	TRBJ1-3	TRBV5-6	TGTGCCAGCAGCTCGGGGACAGGCGCTGGAAACACCATATATTTT	CASSSGTGAGNTIYF
TRBD1	.	TRBJ1-1	TRBV7-9	TGTGCCAGCAGCTTAAAGGGGGCAGGGAACACTGAAGCTTTCTTT	CASSLKGAGNTEAFF
.	.	TRBJ1-6	TRBV10-2	TGCGCCAGCAGTGAGACAGTTTTTGGTTCACCCCTCCACTTT	CASSETVFGSPLHF
.	.	TRBJ2-1	TRBV5-1	TGCGCCAGCGGCGAAGGGCCTCCCAGCTCCTACAATGAGCAGTTCTTC	CASGEGPPSSYNEQFF
TRBD2	once	TRBJ2-1	TRBV10-3	TGTGCCATCAGTGAGTCGGTCGCGGGGGGGCATGATGAGCAGTTCTTC	CAISESVAGGHDEQFF
TRBD2	few	TRBJ2-5	TRBV4-2	TGTGCCAGCAGCCACAGCGGGGGGGAAGAGACCCAGTACTTC	CASSHSGGEETQYF
TRBD1	many	TRBJ1-1	TRBV18	TGTGCCAGCTCACCGCAGACAGGGCTTTCTGAAGCTTTCTTT	CASSPQTGLSEAFF
TRBD2	many	TRBJ2-5	TRBV13	TGTGCCAGCAGCTTACGCCCAGCGGGGGGGAAAGAGACCCAGTACTTC	CASSLRPAGGKETQYF
.	many	TRBJ1-5	TRBV20-1	TGCAGTGCTAGAGATGTGGGGTGGGGTCAGCCCCAGCATTTT	CSARDVGWGQPQHF